One sample yielded the 5 T cell receptor beta chains listed below, sequenced in a study of tumor-infiltrating lymphocytes in oesophageal squamous cell carcinoma listed by TCRdb under 2016. Library generation was performed with PCR. The data were produced on an Illumina HiSeq 2000. TCRdb trimmed public reads at Q25 via fastp, called clones via MiXCR and kept in-frame beta chains. Here each entry gathers all rows of one CDR3 protein and keeps the most common genes and DNA. The sample table records about 13,000 distinct CDR3 sequences; roughly 50% of these occur just once. The top ten clones comprise approximately 35% of the sample. Sequencing was done on a sample of esophageal tumor tissue. The origin of the receptors is a male donor with esophageal squamous cell carcinoma.

This clonotype was observed a few times. This chain joins TRBV20-1 and TRBJ1-5; the D is unclear. V shed 1 base and J shed 4 bases, with 11 bases lying between them. The CDR3 extends over 14 amino acids. Germline-derived CDR1 and CDR2 are DFQATT and SNEGSKA (reference sequence). CDR3 in DNA: TGCAGTGCTAGAGCCCTCTCTCATAATCAGCCCCAGCATTTT. Its translation: CSARALSHNQPQHF.

This clonotype was counted once. The chain links TRBV10-3 to TRBJ2-1; no reliable D call. Trimming took 3 bases from V and 11 from J, leaving 11 bases between them. From germline, CDR1 is ENHRY and CDR2 SYGVKD. This CDR3 comprises 12 residues. The CDR3 here is CAISEGVQKQFF. In DNA, the CDR3 is TGTGCCATCAGTGAAGGTGTCCAGAAGCAGTTCTTC.

In this sample, this clonotype turned up once. CDR3 DNA sequence: TGTGCCAGCAGCTACCTCGGTGCTGGGGCCAACGTCCTGACTTTC. As protein: CASSYLGAGANVLTF. The rearrangement uses TRBV5-5 and TRBJ2-6; D unclear. V was pared by 3 bases and J by 2 bases, with 9 bases between. This CDR3 has 15 amino acids. Germline values: CDR1 SGHKS, CDR2 YYEKEE (reference sequence).

The chain links TRBV27 to TRBJ2-1; possibly TRBD2 for D (6 bases). This CDR3 contains 14 residues. Germline values: CDR1 MNHEY, CDR2 SMNVEV (reference sequence). Trimming removed 2 bases from V and 4 bases from J, with 9 bases in between. The CDR3 spells CASSLKGGYNEQFF. The CDR3, as DNA: TGTGCCAGCAGTTTAAAGGGAGGATACAATGAGCAGTTCTTC.

The chain links TRBV7-6 to TRBJ2-3; tentatively, D is TRBD1 or TRBD2 (5 bases each). The DNA end lines up better with TRBJ2-5; the J call may be wrong. There are 14 residues in the CDR3. From germline, CDR1 is SGHVS and CDR2 FNYEAQ. CDR3: CASSSGPGRETQYF. The DNA for the CDR3 is TGTGCCAGCAGCTCAGGGCCGGGACGTGAGACCCAGTACTTC.